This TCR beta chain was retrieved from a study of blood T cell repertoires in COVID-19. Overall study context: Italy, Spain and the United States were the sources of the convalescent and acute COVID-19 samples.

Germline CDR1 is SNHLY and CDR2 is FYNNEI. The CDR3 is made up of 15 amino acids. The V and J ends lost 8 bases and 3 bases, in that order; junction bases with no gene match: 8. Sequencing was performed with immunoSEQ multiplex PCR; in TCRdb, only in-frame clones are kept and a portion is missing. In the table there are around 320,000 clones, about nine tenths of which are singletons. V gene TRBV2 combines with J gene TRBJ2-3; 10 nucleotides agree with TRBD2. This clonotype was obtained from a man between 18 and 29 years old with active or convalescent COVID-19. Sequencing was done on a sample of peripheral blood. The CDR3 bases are TGTGCCAGCGACCCTAGCGGGAGTTCGACAGATACGCAGTATTTT. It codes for CASDPSGSSTDTQYF. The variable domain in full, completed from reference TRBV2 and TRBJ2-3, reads EPEVTQTPSHQVTQMGQEVILRCVPISNHLYFYWYRQILGQKVEFLVSFYNNEISEKSEIFDDQFSVERPDGSNFTLKIRSTKLEDSAMYFCASDPSGSSTDTQYFGPGTRLTVL.